This TCR beta chain was retrieved from a study of blood T cell repertoires in COVID-19. This CDR3 is built from 13 residues. The germline V gene has CDR1 LGHNT and CDR2 FRNRAP. The V end lost 0 bases, the J end lost 6 bases, and 6 bases lay between the germline ends. Original analysis: Amplification with reference gene primers provided the estimates of nucleated cell counts. Repertoires were generated with immunoSEQ multiplex PCR, while TCRdb's copy carries only in-frame clones and drops some. V and J calls and clone size come straight from that table; D and trimming were deduced from the DNA. The table lists approximately 350,000 clones, roughly four fifths of them singletons. Adults between roughly 18 and 89 years of age took part from some 25 US areas.

Sequencing was carried out using PBMCs or T cells enriched from blood (not recorded which). The V and J genes are TRBV12-5 and TRBJ1-5; D uncertain. This clonotype originated in a woman aged 45-65 years who had recovered from COVID-19. The CDR3 loop is CASGLVQFQPQHF. The CDR3 DNA sequence: TGTGCTAGTGGTTTGGTTCAATTTCAGCCCCAGCATTTT.